The present T cell receptor (beta chain) was sequenced within a study of identical twins. Overall study results and limits: Cord blood's abundant beta clonotypes had fewer insertions, unlike memory repertoires. The presence of invariant MAIT and iNKT cells could partly confound analyses of zero-insertion sequences.

This clonotype came up a few times. Its specificity is not known. Unique molecular identifiers were present on cDNA, and template switching added a universal primer site. TCRdb reanalysed the 5' RACE reads using MiXCR and keeps one entry per CDR3 protein. The table records about 530,000 distinct CDR3 sequences, roughly 15% of them present only once. The same specimen was also included in a second study, on yellow fever vaccine responses in identical twins.

The sample consisted of CD4+ T cells sorted from blood. This receptor was identified in a woman aged 18-29 years in good health.

The CDR3 DNA reads as TGTGCCAGCAGTGATGCGGGGAGGGAGCTGTTTTTT. Encoded protein: CASSDAGRELFF. This chain connects TRBV2 to TRBJ2-2; tentatively, D is TRBD2 (6 bases). Trimming shortened V by 3 bases and J by 9 bases, and 8 bases separated the two germline ends. Germline CDR1 and CDR2: SNHLY and FYNNEI. CDR3 length equals 12 residues.